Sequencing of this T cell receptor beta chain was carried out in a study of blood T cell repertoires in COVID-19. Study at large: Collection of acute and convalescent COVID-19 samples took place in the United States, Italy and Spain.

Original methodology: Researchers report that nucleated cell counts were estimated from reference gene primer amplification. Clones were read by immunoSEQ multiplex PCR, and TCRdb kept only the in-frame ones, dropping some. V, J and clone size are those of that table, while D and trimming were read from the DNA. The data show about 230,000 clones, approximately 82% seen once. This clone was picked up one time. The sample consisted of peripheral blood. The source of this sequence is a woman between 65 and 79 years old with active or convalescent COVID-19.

The CDR3 protein is CASSLGQAALNTEAFF. The DNA for the CDR3 is TGTGCCAGCAGCTTAGGACAGGCCGCCTTGAACACTGAAGCTTTCTTT. The chain joins TRBV7-2 to TRBJ1-1; TRBD1 might be the D (6 bases). Trimming took off 1 base at V and 0 bases at J, with 12 bases between the two ends. In germline, CDR1 is SGHTA, CDR2 FQGNSA. The CDR3 has 16 amino acids.